The rows below give T cell receptor beta chains drawn from one sample of a study of regulatory T cells in long-lasting Graves disease. TCRdb re-derived calls from the multiplex PCR reads in MiXCR, one entry per CDR3 protein. The repertoire has about 430,000 distinct CDR3 sequences, approximately 15% of them found once; the top ten carry about 8%. These data were also filed under a second study, of T cells in Graves' hyperthyroidism and ophthalmopathy.

The specimen comprised peripheral blood mononuclear cells (PBMCs), sampled at new diagnosis, from a patient treated with antithyroid drugs. The receptors were gathered from a woman aged 40 to 50 with Graves disease. CDR3s leave out the opening cysteine and the closing phenylalanine or tryptophan.

length | J | V | CDR3
11 | TRBJ1-5 | TRBV10-3 | AISSQSNQPQH
15 | TRBJ2-7 | TRBV14 | ASSQGEPGQGYYEQY
13 | TRBJ2-1 | TRBV5-1 | ASSLLTSGSNEQF
12 | TRBJ2-7 | TRBV28 | ASSLGVFPYEQY
17 | TRBJ1-3 | TRBV20-1 | SARVPRGVRDDSGNTIY
13 | TRBJ2-2 | TRBV5-1 | ASKWGAADTGELF
14 | TRBJ2-1 | TRBV5-1 | ASSLLAGLSYNEQF
9 | TRBJ2-2 | TRBV19 | ASSLGLAPF
14 | TRBJ2-1 | TRBV16 | ASSQTTGGTYNEQF
13 | TRBJ2-5 | TRBV3-1 | ASSQASIFQETQY
14 | TRBJ1-4 | TRBV14 | ASSQGSGQYNEKLF
14 | TRBJ2-2 | TRBV5-8 | ASRYPGLAASGELF
17 | TRBJ2-3 | TRBV28 | ASREGTSGSPLPTDTQY
15 | TRBJ2-1 | TRBV27 | ASSAAGTSGYNNEQF
12 | TRBJ2-7 | TRBV29-1 | SVAEGDSAYEQY
16 | TRBJ2-6 | TRBV9 | ASSDPDRPSSGANVLT
13 | TRBJ2-7 | TRBV7-2 | ASSPASVSGYEQY
12 | TRBJ2-7 | TRBV12-3/TRBV12-4 | ASSLPQPTYEQY
17 | TRBJ2-7 | TRBV7-3 | ASSLALAKGFRSSYEQY
16 | TRBJ1-3 | TRBV7-8 | ASSRVGSASLSGNTIY
11 | TRBJ2-2 | TRBV30 | AWSGSNLGELF
13 | TRBJ1-5 | TRBV2 | ASSLGQGAGQPQH
14 | TRBJ2-1 | TRBV3-1 | ASSQGTSGIGNEQF
14 | TRBJ1-2 | TRBV7-6 | ASSLGSVGLGYGYT
10 | TRBJ2-1 | TRBV13 | ASSDRYDEQF
13 | TRBJ2-1 | TRBV7-2 | ASSGRLPIHNEQF
12 | TRBJ2-5 | TRBV19 | ASSMSGGQETQY
8 | TRBJ2-7 | TRBV28 | ASKKVEQY
13 | TRBJ1-4 | TRBV5-1 | ASSLQTGHNEKLF
13 | TRBJ2-4 | TRBV15 | ATSRDPGRGNIQY
16 | TRBJ2-2 | TRBV2 | ASSRLAQFPGKTGELF
14 | TRBJ2-3 | TRBV5-4 | ASSLRAVKGTDTQY
14 | TRBJ2-1 | TRBV12-3/TRBV12-4 | ASSSTTDSLHNEQF
12 | TRBJ2-6 | TRBV6-1 | ATSGHSGANVLT
12 | TRBJ2-5 | TRBV20-1 | SALGGGGRETQY
12 | TRBJ1-4 | TRBV9 | ASSVEGDDEKLF
14 | TRBJ2-3 | TRBV6-1 | ASSDKSGTSTDTQY
14 | TRBJ2-5 | TRBV4-1 | ASSHRRTGYPETQY
12 | TRBJ2-3 | TRBV27 | ARPRGQWTDTQY
14 | TRBJ2-3 | TRBV18 | ATQRSRTAATDTQY
13 | TRBJ1-2 | TRBV29-1 | SVPRQGLANYGYT
11 | TRBJ2-7 | TRBV11-1 | ASRGDRDYEQY